This T cell receptor beta chain was documented in a study of shared clonotypes between healthy human individuals. Germline V gives CDR1 SNHLY, CDR2 FYNNEI. Trimming took 6 bases from V and 2 from J; bases not matched to a gene: 5. The CDR3 length is 15 residues. Generated by immunoSEQ multiplex PCR, the TCRdb table keeps only in-frame clones and is missing some. There are about 1.1 million clones in the sample; 70% to 85% occur only once, and 0.85% to 1% lies in the top ten. The clonotype originates from a man between 18 and 35 years old in good health. Some clones in this sample may be carry-over from other donors' samples. The chain is built from TRBV2 and TRBJ2-2, with 8 bases that match TRBD1. Sequencing was performed on memory CD4+ T cells from PBMCs. The subset was: CD45RA-negative fraction. Written as DNA, the CDR3 is TGTGCCAGCAGCCACGGGACAGGAAACACCGGGGAGCTGTTTTTT. This translates into CASSHGTGNTGELFF.